This TCR beta chain was found in a study of blood T cell repertoires in COVID-19. Generated by immunoSEQ multiplex PCR, the TCRdb table keeps only in-frame clones and is missing some. The table shows about 160,000 clones, with less than 85% occurring only once. The length of the CDR3 is 15 residues. Trimming removed 5 bases from V and 4 bases from J; junction bases left unmatched: 9. Germline CDR1 and CDR2: MNHEY and SVGAGI. This TCR was sampled from a woman over 75 with active or convalescent COVID-19. Specimen: peripheral blood. The genes are TRBV6-5 and TRBJ1-1; 8 bases match TRBD1. The CDR3 region is CASSRPTGVTTEAFF. CDR3 DNA sequence: TGTGCCAGCAGTCGGCCGACAGGGGTAACCACTGAAGCTTTCTTT.